Reported below is one TCR beta chain. This clone was counted at least ten times. Its binding antigen is unknown. Per-nucleotide qualities are absent, and no much larger clonotype sits a single base away. CDR1 and CDR2 were assigned from the germline V gene (reference sequence) as MNHNY and SVGAGI. The junction shows trimming of 5 bases on V and 4 bases on J, and the gene matches do not reach 13 bases of it. From the cysteine up to the phenylalanine, the CDR3 has a length of 17 residues. Only the CDR3 part of the read is kept: 51 bases, read in frame from the first base. These data belong to a study of blood T cell repertoires in COVID-19 (dated by TCRdb to about 2020). Regarding the study in general: The collaborator samples originated in the United States, Italy and Spain and spanned the acute and convalescent phases of COVID-19. The prospective study material was composed of cDNA or gDNA derived from T cells, B-cell-depleted T cells, or PBMCs. Subjects who had been exposed to COVID-19, were actively infected with it, or had recovered from it provided the deeply sampled blood TCRbeta repertoires that made up the dataset. The repertoires were released in a freely available public database meant as a resource for research on the immune response to SARS-CoV-2. Samples were obtained from the ongoing ImmuneRACE study (first 160 participants) and from about 1,300 subjects provided by 6 global collaborators. Sample metadata almost always included a de-identified subject ID, COVID-19 status, age in years and sex. Where HLA class I and class II types were available, the types were taken from metadata supplied by the sample provider, not from assay-based typing. The paper's findings and limits, for the study overall: The amount of clinical and demographic metadata varied by source and participant and was provided uncurated.

Collaborating institutions collected whole blood in K2EDTA tubes following their own protocols. For TCRbeta analysis, collaborators shipped samples in one of three forms: frozen whole blood, isolated PBMCs, or DNA extracted from either of those sample types. TCRbeta CDR3 regions were amplified from genomic DNA by means of the immunoSEQ Assay, a bias-controlled multiplex PCR. On the study's bioinformatics: The number of nucleated cells in each sample was estimated by amplification of reference gene primers within the assay. Sequence reads were collapsed and filtered to measure the absolute abundance of every unique TCRbeta CDR3 rearrangement. For each sample, productive Simpson clonality was calculated by taking the square root of Simpson's diversity index across productive rearrangements. TCRdb retrieved this table from immuneACCESS and kept in-frame rearrangements only. Not all clones are present; in checked studies, unresolved V genes account for under half, and no reason is known for the remainder. For V, J and clone size, that table is used; D and trimming come from the DNA. This sample is represented by 150,000 to 200,000 clones; around 85% of them were singletons. The top ten hold over 3% of the sample.

The material sequenced was peripheral blood. This receptor was identified in a human donor with acute or convalescent COVID-19. The donor label of this sample is uncertain. The chain couples TRBV6-6 to TRBJ1-1; 10 central nucleotides agree with TRBD1. This receptor has the CDR3 CASSLRSYRDRGTEAFF. The nucleotide sequence is given as TGTGCCAGCAGTCTAAGGTCGTACAGGGACAGGGGCACTGAAGCTTTCTTT.